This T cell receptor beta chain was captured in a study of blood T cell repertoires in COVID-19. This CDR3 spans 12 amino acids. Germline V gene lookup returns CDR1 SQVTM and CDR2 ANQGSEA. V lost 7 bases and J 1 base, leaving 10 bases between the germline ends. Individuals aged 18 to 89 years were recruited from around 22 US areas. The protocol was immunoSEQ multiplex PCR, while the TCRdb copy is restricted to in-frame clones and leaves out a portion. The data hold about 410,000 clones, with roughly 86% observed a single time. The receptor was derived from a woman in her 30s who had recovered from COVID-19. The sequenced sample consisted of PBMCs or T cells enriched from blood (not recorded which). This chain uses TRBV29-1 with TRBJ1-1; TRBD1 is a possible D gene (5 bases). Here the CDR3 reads CSAGRENTEAFF. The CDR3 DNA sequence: TGCAGCGCGGGACGGGAGAACACTGAAGCTTTCTTT. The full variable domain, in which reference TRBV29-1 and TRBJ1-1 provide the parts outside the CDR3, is SAVISQKPSRDICQRGTSLTIQCQVDSQVTMMFWYRQQPGQSLTLIATANQGSEATYESGFVIDKFPISRPNLTFSTLTVSNMSPEDSSIYLCSAGRENTEAFFGQGTRLTVV.